Following are 32 T cell receptor beta chains from one sample sequenced in a study of T cell repertoires in cytomegalovirus infection. No antigen is known for these receptors. TCRdb used MiXCR to reprocess the reads, holding one entry per CDR3 protein. The sample includes 700,000 to 950,000 distinct CDR3 sequences, 32% of them seen just once. The sample here was cultured CD8+ T cells from PBMCs, taken from culture after CMV antigen stimulation. Receptors originate from a human donor in good health (CMV status not recorded). Some clones in this sample may be carry-over from other donors' samples.

V gene TRBV4-2 combines with J gene TRBJ2-2; possibly TRBD2 for D (6 bases). The CDR3 extends over 15 amino acids. Germline CDR1 and CDR2: LGHNA and YNFKEQ. The germline V and J ends were trimmed by 3 bases and 8 bases, with 16 bases remaining between them. DNA for the CDR3: TGTGCCAGCAGCCAGGGGACTGCGTATGGGGGGGAGCTGTTTTTT. Amino acid sequence: CASSQGTAYGGELFF.

This clonotype has a handful of counts. The chain couples TRBV19 to TRBJ2-1, with D possibly being TRBD2 (6 bases). This CDR3 comprises 15 residues. V lost 5 bases to trimming and J lost 4 bases, with 15 bases between them. Germline loops: CDR1 LNHDA, CDR2 SQIVND (reference sequence). CDR3 in amino acids: CASSATGLFYNEQFF. In DNA, the CDR3 is TGTGCCAGTAGTGCTACGGGACTGTTTTACAATGAGCAGTTCTTC.

The chain couples TRBV5-5 to TRBJ2-1; D unclear. Germline CDR1 reads SGHKS; CDR2 reads YYEKEE (reference sequence). V lost 0 bases, J lost 0 bases, and 10 bases lay in between. CDR3 length equals 16 residues. CDR3 coding DNA: TGTGCCAGCAGCTTGGAAACTACCCCCTCCTACAATGAGCAGTTCTTC. This translates into CASSLETTPSYNEQFF.

This sequence joins TRBV27 and TRBJ2-3; 7 positions match TRBD1. CDR1 and CDR2 (germline): MNHEY, SMNVEV (reference sequence). The V gene end was trimmed by 5 bases and the J gene end by 6 bases; junction bases not matched to a gene: 11. This CDR3 spans 15 amino acids. As DNA, the CDR3 is TGTGCCAGCAGTCAAGTCAAGGGGGCATGGGATACGCAGTATTTT. Protein: CASSQVKGAWDTQYF.

This clonotype occurred many times. CDR3 loop: CASSLSRGGTEAFF. The DNA of the CDR3 is TGTGCCAGCAGTTTATCCAGGGGTGGCACTGAAGCTTTCTTT. The J gene is TRBJ1-1, the V gene TRBV27; weak D call: TRBD1 (6 bases). The CDR3 is 14 amino acids. CDR1 MNHEY and CDR2 SMNVEV come from the germline V gene (reference sequence). Trimming shortened V by 0 bases and J by 4 bases, and 9 bases separated the two germline ends.

This clonotype appeared a few times. The V and J genes are TRBV7-2 and TRBJ2-1, with 8 bases identical to TRBD2. V was clipped by 3 bases and J by 12 bases; unmatched bases: 13. Germline CDR1 SGHTA, CDR2 FQGNSA. This CDR3 is 15 amino acids long. This CDR3 reads CASSFLPSGGVLQFF. The CDR3 region has the DNA TGTGCCAGCAGCTTCCTTCCGAGCGGGGGTGTTCTGCAGTTCTTC.

This chain links TRBV27 with TRBJ2-1; TRBD1 aligns across 10 bases. The CDR3 length is 17 residues. The V and J ends lost 6 bases and 8 bases, in that order; junction bases with no gene match: 16. CDR1 is MNHEY, CDR2 SMNVEV, per germline (reference sequence). The CDR3 is CASSFIPGTGVVDEQFF. CDR3 sequence (DNA): TGTGCCAGCAGCTTTATTCCCGGGACAGGGGTTGTAGATGAGCAGTTCTTC.

V is TRBV6-2 or TRBV6-3 and J is TRBJ2-5; a weak D match, TRBD1 (6 bases). Trimming cost V 1 base and J 3 bases, with 9 bases left between them. Germline V gene lookup returns CDR1 MNHEY and CDR2 SVGEGT. CDR3 length equals 14 residues. In nucleotides, the CDR3 is TGTGCCAGCAGTTACTTGGACAGAGAAGAGACCCAGTACTTC. It translates to CASSYLDREETQYF.

This chain links TRBV5-6 with TRBJ2-1; D is unclear. Germline V gene sequence: CDR1 SGHDT, CDR2 YYEEEE. The CDR3 runs to 15 residues. The V and J ends lost 4 bases and 0 bases respectively, with 11 bases between them. CDR3 residues: CASSLIGFSYNEQFF. CDR3 DNA sequence: TGTGCCAGCAGCCTGATAGGCTTCTCCTACAATGAGCAGTTCTTC.

A word on this clonotype: The junction and the germline gene differ at one end; a read error may be behind it. This rearrangement joins TRBV7-9 to TRBJ1-3; D gene uncertain. Germline assignment: CDR1 SEHNR and CDR2 FQNEAQ (reference sequence). CDR3 length: 13 residues. The CDR3 reads CANSPGEEHTIYF. The CDR3 DNA reads as TGTGCCAACAGCCCCGGAGAAGAACACACCATATATTTT.

CDR3 sequence reads: CASSLAGTGTYEQYF. DNA for the CDR3: TGTGCCAGCAGTCTTGCCGGTACAGGGACCTACGAGCAGTACTTC. The V and J genes are TRBV27 and TRBJ2-7; D is perhaps TRBD1 (6 bases). This CDR3 is built from 15 residues. Germline loops: CDR1 MNHEY, CDR2 SMNVEV (reference sequence). Trimming took 5 bases from V and 2 from J, leaving 16 bases between them.

This clonotype appeared many times. The rearrangement uses TRBV11-2 and TRBJ2-2, with TRBD2 matching 15 bases. This CDR3 has 17 amino acids. The junction had 7 bases not matched to a gene; V was cut back by 8 bases and J by 3 bases. Germline-derived CDR1 and CDR2 are SGHAT and FQNNGV. CDR3 sequence: CASGTSGGPPYTGELFF. CDR3 nucleotide sequence: TGTGCCAGCGGGACTAGCGGGGGGCCGCCGTACACCGGGGAGCTGTTTTTT.

This clonotype showed up many times. The J gene is TRBJ2-7, the V gene TRBV7-2, with TRBD2 matching 8 bases. Germline assignment: CDR1 SGHTA and CDR2 FQGNSA. The CDR3 is made up of 15 amino acids. V lost 5 bases, J lost 3 bases, and 9 bases stayed unmatched. The CDR3 DNA follows: TGTGCCAGCAGCCTACGCGGGGGGAGAATCTACGAGCAGTACTTC. It yields the protein CASSLRGGRIYEQYF.

CDR3 nucleotides: TGCAGCGCTATACGGGGGGGCCCTTCCAATGAGCAGTTCTTC. Translation: CSAIRGGPSNEQFF. The chain is built from TRBV29-1 and TRBJ2-1; the match to TRBD2 covers 8 bases. This CDR3 contains 14 residues. Per the germline V gene, CDR1 is SQVTM and CDR2 is ANQGSEA. After removal of 7 bases from V and 6 bases from J, the junction contained 11 bases not matched to a gene.

About this clonotype: With a much larger clone just one base away, this may be a read error. The chain employs TRBV7-9 and TRBJ2-1, with a tentative D call TRBD2 (5 bases). The CDR3 is made up of 13 amino acids. Per the germline V gene, CDR1 is SEHNR and CDR2 is FQNEAQ (reference sequence). The CDR3 reads CASSVATASEQFF. The CDR3 region has the DNA TGTGCCAGCAGCGTAGCGACCGCATCGGAGCAGTTCTTC.

The chain combines TRBV6-8 with TRBJ2-1; tentative D call: TRBD1 (6 bases). V was pared by 5 bases and J by 4 bases, with 15 bases between. This CDR3 has 15 amino acids. The germline gives CDR1 MNHGY, CDR2 SAAAGT. The CDR3 spells CASSQDSGLYNEQFF. Here the CDR3 DNA reads TGTGCCAGCAGTCAGGACAGTGGGTTATACAATGAGCAGTTCTTC.

This clonotype was recorded a few times. The chain recombines TRBV7-6 with TRBJ1-6; TRBD1 agrees at 7 bases. Germline V CDR1 and CDR2: SGHVS, FNYEAQ. The V and J ends lost 5 bases and 8 bases, in that order; junction bases with no gene match: 15. The CDR3 covers 17 residues. In nucleotides, the CDR3 is TGTGCCAGCAGCCCAGCCCATCGACAGGGCAGTTATTCACCCCTCCACTTT. It translates to CASSPAHRQGSYSPLHF. The complete variable domain, with remaining parts taken from reference TRBV7-6 and TRBJ1-6, reads GAGVSQSPRYKVTKRGQDVALRCDPISGHVSLYWYRQALGQGPEFLTYFNYEAQQDKSGLPNDRFSAERPEGSISTLTIQRTEQRDSAMYRCASSPAHRQGSYSPLHFGNGTRLTVT.

The CDR3 DNA is TGTGCCAGTAGTCCGCGGGACTCAGGACGGGAGACCCAGTACTTC. It yields the protein CASSPRDSGRETQYF. V and J are TRBV19 and TRBJ2-5; D is possibly TRBD2 (6 bases). This CDR3 contains 15 residues. Germline CDR1 LNHDA, CDR2 SQIVND (reference sequence). Trimming took 5 bases from V and 5 from J, leaving 18 bases between them. Filled out from reference TRBV19 and TRBJ2-5, the complete variable domain reads DGGITQSPKYLFRKEGQNVTLSCEQNLNHDAMYWYRQDPGQGLRLIYYSQIVNDFQKGDIAEGYSVSREKKESFPLTVTSAQKNPTAFYLCASSPRDSGRETQYFGPGTRLLVL.

A note on this clonotype: This is likely a read error, given that the CDR3 carries no conserved phenylalanine or tryptophan at its end. The genes are TRBV28 and TRBJ2-7; D perhaps matches TRBD1 (6 bases). This CDR3 is 13 amino acids long. In germline, CDR1 is MDHEN, CDR2 SYDVKM. V gave up 4 bases and J gave up 2 bases, with 9 bases separating them. CDR3 DNA: TGTGCCAGCAGTTGGGGGACAACCTACGAGCAGTACATC. Amino acid sequence: CASSWGTTYEQYI.

This clonotype showed up just a few times. This chain links TRBV5-6 with TRBJ2-1; no clear D. The V end was cut by 4 bases, the J end by 4 bases, with 15 bases between. The CDR3 has 15 residues. The germline CDR1 and CDR2 sequences are SGHDT and YYEEEE. The CDR3 sequence: CASSPRHLAYNEQFF. The CDR3 DNA reads TGTGCCAGCAGCCCTCGACACCTGGCTTACAATGAGCAGTTCTTC.

In its sample, this clonotype was seen many times. J is TRBJ1-1 and V is TRBV19; no reliable D call. Germline V gives CDR1 LNHDA, CDR2 SQIVND (reference sequence). This CDR3 is built from 13 residues. V dropped 3 bases and J dropped 0 bases, with 5 bases sitting between them. CDR3: CASSIYLNTEAFF. The CDR3 coding sequence is TGTGCCAGTAGTATCTATTTGAACACTGAAGCTTTCTTT.

The chain recombines TRBV5-6 with TRBJ2-7; D assignment may be TRBD1 or TRBD2 (5 bases each). V lost 0 bases and J lost 3, with 13 bases in between. The CDR3 is 15 amino acids. CDR1 is SGHDT and CDR2 is YYEEEE in the germline V gene. The CDR3 nucleotides read TGTGCCAGCAGCTTGGGGCCGGGACCCGGCTACGAGCAGTACTTC. Translated, it gives CASSLGPGPGYEQYF.

The chain employs TRBV20-1 and TRBJ2-1, with 8 bases identical to TRBD1. CDR3 length: 15 amino acids. Trimming took 1 base from V and 4 from J; bases not matched to a gene: 6. Germline CDR1 DFQATT, CDR2 SNEGSKA (reference sequence). For the CDR3, the DNA is TGCAGTGCTAGAGGGAGGGACAGGATGTACAATGAGCAGTTCTTC. Translated: CSARGRDRMYNEQFF.

This clonotype was observed many times. V is TRBV7-8 and J is TRBJ1-4, with no clear D. The germline CDR1 and CDR2 sequences are SGHVS and FQNEAQ. Trimming took 6 bases from V and 6 from J, leaving 20 bases between them. CDR3 length: 16 residues. The CDR3 bases are TGTGCCAGCAGAAAAGGTCGTGGCGGTCGGGATGAAAAACTGTTTTTT. This translates into CASRKGRGGRDEKLFF.

The chain has TRBV20-1 and TRBJ2-7, with TRBD1 identical over 8 bases. The CDR3 has 13 residues. Germline V gene data show CDR1 as DFQATT and CDR2 as SNEGSKA (reference sequence). Trimming took 7 bases from V and 3 from J; bases not matched to a gene: 8. CDR3: CSVLDREDYEQYF. Written as DNA, the CDR3 is TGCAGTGTCCTGGACAGGGAAGACTACGAGCAGTACTTC.

The V call is TRBV20-1, the J call TRBJ2-5, with D perhaps matching TRBD2 (5 bases). CDR1 is DFQATT and CDR2 is SNEGSKA in the germline V gene (reference sequence). There are 11 residues in the CDR3. Trimming cost V 3 bases and J 4 bases, with 6 bases left between them. The CDR3 region is CSASEGETQYF. The CDR3 nucleotides are TGCAGTGCTAGTGAGGGAGAGACCCAGTACTTC.

This clonotype has more than one count but fewer than ten. This sequence joins TRBV7-9 and TRBJ1-1; D possibly corresponds to TRBD1 (5 bases). CDR3 size: 14 residues. V was clipped by 4 bases and J by 1 base, with 10 bases between them. Germline CDR1 SEHNR, CDR2 FQNEAQ (reference sequence). This CDR3 reads CASSSGRANTEAFF. In DNA form, the CDR3 reads TGTGCCAGCAGCTCGGGACGGGCGAACACTGAAGCTTTCTTT.

The chain recombines TRBV15 with TRBJ2-1; 11 nucleotides match TRBD1. CDR1 LNHNV and CDR2 YYDKDF come from the germline V gene (reference sequence). The J segment lost 4 bases and the V segment lost 3 bases, leaving 2 bases of the junction unmatched. There are 15 residues in the CDR3. The CDR3 DNA is TGTGCCACCAGCAGGGGACAGGGGGGATACAATGAGCAGTTCTTC. Its translation is CATSRGQGGYNEQFF.

The rearrangement links TRBV7-9 to TRBJ2-1, with D perhaps matching TRBD1 or TRBD2 (6 bases each). Trimming took 2 bases from V and 0 from J, leaving 23 bases between them. Germline V gene sequence: CDR1 SEHNR, CDR2 FQNEAQ (reference sequence). The CDR3 has 20 amino acids. CDR3 amino acids: CASSLRKRPGATSSYNEQFF. In DNA form, the CDR3 reads TGTGCCAGCAGCTTAAGGAAAAGACCGGGGGCCACGAGCTCCTACAATGAGCAGTTCTTC.

This clonotype has a count of ten or more. This chain uses TRBV12-3 or TRBV12-4 with TRBJ1-2; 9 bases map to TRBD1. Losses at the gene ends were 6 bases for V and 3 bases for J; bases not matched to a gene: 5. The CDR3 is 14 amino acids. CDR3 sequence (DNA): TGTGCCAGCAGAGGACAGGGGAGGGACTATGGCTACACCTTC. This translates into CASRGQGRDYGYTF.

The chain recombines TRBV12-3 or TRBV12-4 with TRBJ2-7; 9 bases are a match to TRBD1. CDR3 length equals 15 residues. J lost 1 base, V lost 6 bases, and 7 bases had no gene match. CDR3 bases: TGTGCCAGCAGCACAGGGGGCGGGCGATCCTACGAGCAGTACGTC. This encodes CASSTGGGRSYEQYV.

The rearrangement uses TRBV7-9 and TRBJ1-1; TRBD1 might be the D (5 bases). CDR3 length equals 16 residues. Germline values: CDR1 SEHNR, CDR2 FQNEAQ (reference sequence). V lost 3 bases and J 0 bases, leaving 14 bases between the germline ends. The CDR3 coding sequence is TGTGCCAGCAGCTTTCCTGACAGAACCATGAACACTGAAGCTTTCTTT. It specifies CASSFPDRTMNTEAFF.